The present T cell receptor (beta chain) was sequenced within a study of T cell changes during pregnancy in multiple sclerosis. Clones were read by immunoSEQ multiplex PCR, and TCRdb kept only the in-frame ones, dropping some. The repertoire has around 96,000 clones, over 80% of them found once; the top ten carry approximately 4.5%. CDR3 length: 14 residues. CDR1 SGDLS and CDR2 YYNGEE come from the germline V gene. Trimming pared 1 base from V and 3 bases from J, leaving 10 bases between. The sequence was obtained from a female donor with multiple sclerosis, enrolled in a pregnancy study. V and J are TRBV9 and TRBJ1-1, with D possibly TRBD1 on 5 matching bases. Here the sequenced sample was peripheral blood, taken in the first trimester of pregnancy. The CDR3 protein is CASSVRGWDTEAFF. DNA for the CDR3: TGTGCCAGCAGCGTAAGGGGATGGGACACTGAAGCTTTCTTT.